Listed here are 27 T cell receptor beta chains from one sample, sequenced in a study of cytomegalovirus exposure and HLA in healthy donors. The PCR ran on 60 Vbeta and 13 Jbeta primers. Sequencing was performed with immunoSEQ multiplex PCR; in TCRdb, only in-frame clones are kept and a portion is missing. This sample carries 90,000 to 140,000 clones, roughly 13% of them seen once, and the ten largest clones take around 16%. Specimen: PBMCs. The receptors derive from a man aged 40-50 years in good health and CMV-seropositive.

J is TRBJ1-1 and V is TRBV19; D gene ambiguous. Trimming shortened V by 7 bases and J by 0 bases, and 18 bases separated the two germline ends. Germline V lookup: CDR1 LNHDA, CDR2 SQIVND (reference sequence). This CDR3 has 16 residues. The CDR3: CASMSAAVKLNTEAFF. The DNA of the CDR3 is TGTGCCAGTATGAGCGCCGCGGTAAAGTTGAACACTGAAGCTTTCTTT.

This chain joins TRBV9 and TRBJ2-1; 7 bases are shared with TRBD2. Trimming cost V 3 bases and J 4 bases; bases outside gene matches: 10. Germline V lookup: CDR1 SGDLS, CDR2 YYNGEE. The CDR3 has 16 amino acids. The CDR3 here is CASSETGTTNYNEQFF. In nucleotides, the CDR3 is TGTGCCAGCAGCGAAACCGGGACTACTAATTACAATGAGCAGTTCTTC.

The chain couples TRBV5-4 to TRBJ2-7, with 8 bases lining up with TRBD2. The CDR3 is made up of 16 amino acids. In germline, CDR1 is SGHNT, CDR2 YYREEE (reference sequence). J gave up 2 bases and V 4 bases, and 11 bases lay outside the gene matches. CDR3 protein: CASSLGGVNPAYEQYF. CDR3 sequence (DNA): TGTGCCAGCAGCCTCGGGGGGGTGAACCCCGCCTACGAGCAGTACTTC.

The V call is TRBV19, the J call TRBJ1-1, with a possible D match to TRBD1 (6 bases). The CDR3 totals 15 residues. Between the trimmed V and J ends, which lost 6 bases and 0 bases, there was a span of 14 bases. Germline CDR1 and CDR2: LNHDA and SQIVND (reference sequence). The CDR3 DNA follows: TGTGCCAGTAGCAACTCTGGGGGCATGAACACTGAAGCTTTCTTT. Amino acids: CASSNSGGMNTEAFF.

This clone was seen more than once but under ten times. The genes are TRBV5-6 and TRBJ2-7, with a possible D match to TRBD2 (6 bases). The germline V gene encodes CDR1 SGHDT and CDR2 YYEEEE. The length of the CDR3 is 14 residues. Trimming took 1 base from V and 3 from J, leaving 11 bases between them. The CDR3 loop is CASSLYPAGYEQYF. Written as DNA, the CDR3 is TGTGCCAGCAGCTTGTACCCAGCGGGCTACGAGCAGTACTTC.

This clone was seen a handful of times. The CDR3 protein is CANKTGGLAGGGTQYF. The CDR3 region has the DNA TGCGCCAACAAGACAGGGGGCCTAGCGGGAGGGGGGACCCAGTACTTC. This chain uses TRBV5-1 with TRBJ2-5; 12 bases are shared with TRBD2. Germline assignment: CDR1 SGHRS and CDR2 YFSETQ. The trim removed 9 bases at V and 7 bases at J, leaving 16 bases unmatched. The CDR3 contains 16 residues.

This chain joins TRBV28 and TRBJ1-3; D unresolved. The ends were cut back, 5 bases at V and 1 base at J, with 12 bases in the middle. The CDR3 sequence is 15 residues long. CDR1 and CDR2 (germline): MDHEN, SYDVKM. The CDR3 loop reads CASSLTAGSGNTIYF. CDR3 in DNA: TGTGCCAGCAGTCTCACTGCGGGTTCTGGAAACACCATATATTTT. Supplemented by reference TRBV28 and TRBJ1-3, the full variable domain reads DVKVTQSSRYLVKRTGEKVFLECVQDMDHENMFWYRQDPGLGLRLIYFSYDVKMKEKGDIPEGYSVSREKKERFSLILESASTNQTSMYLCASSLTAGSGNTIYFGEGSWLTVV.

The CDR3 nucleotides read TGTGCCAGCTCCAGGGACAGGCAAGAGACCCAGTACTTC. Translation gives CASSRDRQETQYF. The chain has TRBV18 and TRBJ2-5; 8 bases are a match to TRBD1. The CDR3 has 13 residues. The trim removed 6 bases at V and 2 bases at J, leaving 2 bases unmatched. Germline CDR1 KGHSH, CDR2 LQKENI. Full variable domain (outside the CDR3, taken from reference TRBV18 and TRBJ2-5): NAGVMQNPRHLVRRRGQEARLRCSPMKGHSHVYWYRQLPEEGLKFMVYLQKENIIDESGMPKERFSAEFPKEGPSILRIQQVVRGDSAAYFCASSRDRQETQYFGPGTRLLVL.

The J gene is TRBJ2-5, the V gene TRBV2; maybe TRBD1 (6 bases). The germline V gene has CDR1 SNHLY and CDR2 FYNNEI. The V gene lost 7 bases and the J gene lost 0 bases, with 9 bases spanning the gap. The CDR3 spans 13 residues. CDR3 bases: TGTGCCAGCATTCGACAGGACCAAGAGACCCAGTACTTC. This encodes CASIRQDQETQYF.

The V and J genes are TRBV2 and TRBJ2-3; 10 nucleotides line up with TRBD2. This CDR3 is 15 amino acids long. The trim removed 4 bases at V and 2 bases at J, leaving 3 bases unmatched. Germline loops: CDR1 SNHLY, CDR2 FYNNEI. CDR3 protein: CASSASGRTTDTQYF. The CDR3 DNA reads TGTGCCAGCAGTGCTAGCGGGAGAACCACAGATACGCAGTATTTT.

CDR3 bases: TGCGCCAGCAGGATTACAGGGGGTTTCGATACGCAGTATTTT. Protein product: CASRITGGFDTQYF. J is TRBJ2-3 and V is TRBV5-1, with 8 bases identical to TRBD1. The CDR3 loop spans 14 amino acids. Germline CDR1 SGHRS, CDR2 YFSETQ. V lost 5 bases, J lost 6 bases, and 8 bases stayed unmatched. The full variable domain, its missing parts supplied by reference TRBV5-1 and TRBJ2-3, is KAGVTQTPRYLIKTRGQQVTLSCSPISGHRSVSWYQQTPGQGLQFLFEYFSETQRNKGNFPGRFSGRQFSNSRSEMNVSTLELGDSALYLCASRITGGFDTQYFGPGTRLTVL.

Only a few counts were recorded for this clone. This chain connects TRBV11-1 to TRBJ1-4; no firm D call. CDR3 length equals 14 residues. The germline CDR1 and CDR2 sequences are SGHAT and FQDESV (reference sequence). V lost 6 bases and J 0 bases, leaving 8 bases between the germline ends. CDR3 region: CASSSQSTNEKLFF. As DNA, the CDR3 is TGTGCCAGCAGTTCCCAGTCAACTAATGAAAAACTGTTTTTT.

V is TRBV10-3 and J is TRBJ2-1, with 11 bases aligning to TRBD2. Trimming at V came to 4 bases and at J to 0 bases, leaving 2 bases not matched to a gene. Germline CDR1 and CDR2: ENHRY and SYGVKD. This CDR3 spans 16 amino acids. The CDR3 reads CAISATSGSSYNEQFF. The CDR3 coding sequence is TGTGCCATCAGTGCCACTAGCGGGAGCTCCTACAATGAGCAGTTCTTC.

V usage is TRBV19 and J usage is TRBJ1-5, with 7 nucleotides matching TRBD1. V lost 8 bases to trimming and J lost 4 bases; unmatched junction nucleotides: 8. This CDR3 comprises 14 residues. The germline gives CDR1 LNHDA, CDR2 SQIVND (reference sequence). This CDR3 reads CASHQGQQNQPQHF. The CDR3 DNA is TGTGCCAGTCACCAGGGACAGCAAAATCAGCCCCAGCATTTT.

Comments on this clone: Its ends do not fully match the called genes, so a read error is possible. The sample has other DNA sequences that encode this CDR3 too. This chain connects TRBV10-1 to TRBJ1-2, with 8 bases fitting TRBD1. Germline V lookup: CDR1 WNHNN, CDR2 SYGVQD (reference sequence). There are 13 residues in the CDR3. This CDR3 is CASSEGQGYGYTF. As DNA, the CDR3 is TGCGCCAGCAGTGAGGGACAGGGATATGGCTACACCTTT.

This chain uses TRBV18 with TRBJ2-5, with a tentative D call TRBD2 (6 bases). The CDR3 extends over 14 amino acids. CDR1 is KGHSH and CDR2 is LQKENI in the germline V gene. Trimming stripped 6 bases from V and 3 bases from J, with 14 bases between. The CDR3: CASSSTRSEETQYF. The CDR3 DNA follows: TGTGCCAGCTCCTCGACTAGATCCGAAGAGACCCAGTACTTC.

This clone came up a few times. V usage is TRBV5-6 and J usage is TRBJ2-7, with 7 bases aligning to TRBD2. The V gene's germline CDR1 is SGHDT and CDR2 YYEEEE. Unmatched junction bases numbered 13, after V lost 4 bases and J lost 6 bases. The length of the CDR3 is 15 residues. The CDR3 DNA is TGTGCCAGCAGCCCCTGGGCGGGAGAGAGTCGCGAGCAGTACTTC. Its protein is CASSPWAGESREQYF.

This chain connects TRBV5-1 to TRBJ2-6, with D tentatively TRBD1 (6 bases). V lost 4 bases to trimming and J lost 0 bases, with 23 bases between them. The CDR3 is made up of 20 amino acids. Germline CDR1 is SGHRS and CDR2 is YFSETQ. The CDR3, as DNA: TGCGCCAGCAGCCCCCTTAGAGGGGCTGCAGGGGTCTCTGGGGCCAACGTCCTGACTTTC. Translation: CASSPLRGAAGVSGANVLTF.

Concerning this clone: At one boundary the junction diverges from the germline segment, which might be a read error. Additional DNA sequences in this sample encode the identical CDR3. The chain links TRBV6-1 to TRBJ2-7, with 11 bases that match TRBD2. This CDR3 spans 15 amino acids. CDR1 MNHNS and CDR2 SASEGT come from the germline V gene. The chain's CDR3 is CASSETSGISYEKYF. The CDR3 nucleotides are TGTGCCAGCAGTGAGACTAGCGGGATTTCCTACGAGAAGTACTTT.

This clone was recorded many times. This chain joins TRBV6-1 and TRBJ2-1; D may be TRBD2 (6 bases). The CDR3 covers 15 residues. CDR1 is MNHNS and CDR2 is SASEGT in the germline V gene. V was shortened by 1 base and J by 0 bases, with 7 bases between the two germline ends. DNA for the CDR3: TGTGCCAGCAGTGAAGAGGAGGGCTCCTACAATGAGCAGTTCTTC. Translated, it gives CASSEEEGSYNEQFF.

The gene calls are TRBV6-5 and TRBJ1-4; no reliable D call. The V and J ends lost 2 bases and 7 bases respectively, with 5 bases between them. The germline gives CDR1 MNHEY, CDR2 SVGAGI. CDR3 length: 12 amino acids. CDR3 amino acids: CASSYTGEKLFF. The CDR3 DNA sequence: TGTGCCAGCAGTTACACGGGTGAAAAACTGTTTTTT.

The rearrangement links TRBV5-8 to TRBJ2-1; TRBD1 matches 7 bases. Trimming cost V 0 bases and J 11 bases; bases outside gene matches: 2. There are 12 residues in the CDR3. CDR1 and CDR2 from the germline V gene are SGHTS and YDEGEE. CDR3 bases: TGTGCCAGCAGCTTGGGGGGACAGCAGCAGTTCTTC. The encoded protein is CASSLGGQQQFF. The complete variable domain, with remaining parts taken from reference TRBV5-8 and TRBJ2-1, reads EAGVTQSPTHLIKTRGQQATLRCSPISGHTSVYWYQQALGLGLQFLLWYDEGEERNRGNFPPRFSGRQFPNYSSELNVNALELEDSALYLCASSLGGQQQFFGPGTRLTVL.

The V call is TRBV7-2, the J call TRBJ1-2; D perhaps matches TRBD1 (5 bases). Germline CDR1 is SGHTA and CDR2 is FQGNSA. Trimming cost V 0 bases and J 14 bases, with 13 bases left between them. The CDR3 has 12 amino acids. CDR3 region: CASSLAVGHETF. The CDR3 nucleotides are TGTGCCAGCAGCTTAGCGGTGGGGCACGAAACCTTC.

The rearrangement links TRBV28 to TRBJ1-1, with D tentatively TRBD1 (6 bases). The V and J ends lost 0 bases and 9 bases respectively, with 11 bases between them. The CDR3 is made up of 13 amino acids. Germline CDR1 and CDR2: MDHEN and SYDVKM. The CDR3 protein is CASSLWSRDKAFF. The CDR3 nucleotides are TGTGCCAGCAGTTTATGGTCTCGGGACAAAGCTTTCTTT. The full variable domain, with the rest looked up from reference TRBV28 and TRBJ1-1, is DVKVTQSSRYLVKRTGEKVFLECVQDMDHENMFWYRQDPGLGLRLIYFSYDVKMKEKGDIPEGYSVSREKKERFSLILESASTNQTSMYLCASSLWSRDKAFFGQGTRLTVV.

CDR3: CASSLEQGGNTEAFF. The CDR3, as DNA: TGCGCCAGCAGCTTGGAACAGGGTGGGAACACTGAAGCTTTCTTT. The chain links TRBV5-1 to TRBJ1-1; possibly TRBD1 for D (6 bases). The CDR3 extends over 15 amino acids. The germline V gene has CDR1 SGHRS and CDR2 YFSETQ. Trimming left V 0 bases short and J 1 base short, with 10 bases between.

The J gene is TRBJ2-5, the V gene TRBV5-4; 9 positions match TRBD1. V lost 4 bases and J lost 5; bases outside the gene matches: 6. The CDR3 extends over 14 amino acids. CDR1 is SGHNT and CDR2 is YYREEE in the germline V gene (reference sequence). The CDR3 spells CASSKQGAVETQYF. In DNA form, the CDR3 reads TGTGCCAGCAGCAAACAGGGGGCGGTTGAGACCCAGTACTTC.

The V call is TRBV25-1, the J call TRBJ2-1; 7 positions agree with TRBD2. Germline values: CDR1 MGHDK, CDR2 SYGVNS. V trimming: 8 bases; J trimming: 9 bases; junction bases outside the gene matches: 10. The CDR3 loop spans 13 amino acids. The CDR3 region has the DNA TGTGCCAGCCAGAGGCGGGAGACTGGTGAGCAGTTCTTC. It translates to CASQRRETGEQFF.